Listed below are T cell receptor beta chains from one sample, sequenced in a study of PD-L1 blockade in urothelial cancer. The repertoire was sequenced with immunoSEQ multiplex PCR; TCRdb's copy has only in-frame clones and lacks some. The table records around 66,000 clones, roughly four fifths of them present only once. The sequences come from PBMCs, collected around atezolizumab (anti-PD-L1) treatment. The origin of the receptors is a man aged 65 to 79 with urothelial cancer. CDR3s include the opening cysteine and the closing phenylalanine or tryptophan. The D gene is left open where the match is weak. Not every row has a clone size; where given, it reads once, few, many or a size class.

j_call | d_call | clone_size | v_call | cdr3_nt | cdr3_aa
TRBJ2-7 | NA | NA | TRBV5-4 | TGTGCCAGCAGCTTGGACCAGGGCGCTCGGTACGAGCAGTACTTC | CASSLDQGARYEQYF
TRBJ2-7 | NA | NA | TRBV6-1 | TGTGCCAGTTCCTTGTCAGGCGAACCCATAACTTTC | CASSLSGEPITF
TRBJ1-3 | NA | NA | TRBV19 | TGTGCCAGTCGAAGGGCGGGGGCCAACTCTGGAAACACCATATATTTT | CASRRAGANSGNTIYF
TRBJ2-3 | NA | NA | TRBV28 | TGTGCCAGCAGTTTAGAGGGAGTGGGGACAGATACGCAGTATTTT | CASSLEGVGTDTQYF
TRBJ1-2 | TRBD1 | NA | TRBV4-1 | TGCGCCAGCAGCCAATCGGGACAGGGGGGAGGCTACACCTTC | CASSQSGQGGGYTF
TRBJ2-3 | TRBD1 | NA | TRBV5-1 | TGCGCCAGCAGCTTGGAGGGACAGGGGAATTTGAATACGCAGTATTTT | CASSLEGQGNLNTQYF
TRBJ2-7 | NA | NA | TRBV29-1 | TGCAGCGTTGGTGACAGGTCCTTTTCCTACGAGCAGTACTTC | CSVGDRSFSYEQYF
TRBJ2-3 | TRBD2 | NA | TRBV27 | TGTGCCAGCAGGCCCTCTAGCGGGAGTTCAGATACGCAGTATTTT | CASRPSSGSSDTQYF
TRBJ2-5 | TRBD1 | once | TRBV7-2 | TGTGCCAGCAGCTTAATGGGGACAGCCCAAGAGACCCAGTACTTC | CASSLMGTAQETQYF
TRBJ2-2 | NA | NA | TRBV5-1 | TGCGCCAGCAGCAGATCACAGGGTGGCGGGGAGCTGTTTTTT | CASSRSQGGGELFF
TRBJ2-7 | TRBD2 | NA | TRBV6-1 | TGTGCCAGCAGTTTAGCGGGAGCGACCTACGAGCAGTACTTC | CASSLAGATYEQYF
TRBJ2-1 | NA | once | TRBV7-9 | TGTGCCAGCAGCTTTGGAGGGCTGAATGAGCAGTTCTTC | CASSFGGLNEQFF
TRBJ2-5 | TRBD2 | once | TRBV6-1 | TGTGCCAGCAGTGTCCTAGCGGGAGAGACCCAGTACTTC | CASSVLAGETQYF